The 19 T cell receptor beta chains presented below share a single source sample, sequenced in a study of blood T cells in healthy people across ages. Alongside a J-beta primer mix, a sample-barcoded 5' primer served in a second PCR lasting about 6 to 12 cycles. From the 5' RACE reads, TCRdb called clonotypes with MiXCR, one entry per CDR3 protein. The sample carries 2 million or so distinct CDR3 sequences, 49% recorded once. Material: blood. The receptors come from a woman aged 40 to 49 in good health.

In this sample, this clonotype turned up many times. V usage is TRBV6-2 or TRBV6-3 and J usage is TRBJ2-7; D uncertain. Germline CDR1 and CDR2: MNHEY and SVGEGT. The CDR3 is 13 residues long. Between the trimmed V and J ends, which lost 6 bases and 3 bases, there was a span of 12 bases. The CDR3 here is CASSRADGYEQYF. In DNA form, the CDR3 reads TGTGCCAGCAGCCGCGCGGACGGCTACGAGCAGTACTTC.

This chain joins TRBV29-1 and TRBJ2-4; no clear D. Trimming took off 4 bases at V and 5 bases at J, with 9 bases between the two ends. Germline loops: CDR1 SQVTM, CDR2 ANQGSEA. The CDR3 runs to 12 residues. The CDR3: CSVVQYENIQYF. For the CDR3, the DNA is TGCAGCGTTGTACAATACGAAAACATTCAGTACTTC.

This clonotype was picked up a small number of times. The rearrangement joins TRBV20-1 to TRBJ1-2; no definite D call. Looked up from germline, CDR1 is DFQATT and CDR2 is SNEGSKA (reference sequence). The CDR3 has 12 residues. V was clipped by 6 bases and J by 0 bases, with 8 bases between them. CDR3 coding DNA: TGCAGTGCCCCAAGTGCTAACTATGGCTACACCTTC. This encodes CSAPSANYGYTF.

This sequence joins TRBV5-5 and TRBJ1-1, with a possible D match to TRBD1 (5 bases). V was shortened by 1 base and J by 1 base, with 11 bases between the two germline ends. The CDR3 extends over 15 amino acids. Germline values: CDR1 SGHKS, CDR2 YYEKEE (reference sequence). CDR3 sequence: CASSLWDGQNTEAFF. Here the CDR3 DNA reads TGTGCCAGCAGCTTGTGGGACGGTCAGAACACTGAAGCTTTCTTT.

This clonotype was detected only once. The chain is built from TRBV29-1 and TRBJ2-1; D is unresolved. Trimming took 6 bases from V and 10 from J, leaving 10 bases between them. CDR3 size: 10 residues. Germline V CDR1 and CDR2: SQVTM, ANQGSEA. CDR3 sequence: CSVGMGEQFF. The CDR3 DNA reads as TGCAGCGTGGGTATGGGAGAGCAGTTCTTC.

The CDR3 sequence: CAITGDSPNTEAFF. The CDR3 bases are TGTGCCATCACAGGGGACTCTCCTAACACTGAAGCTTTCTTT. The gene calls are TRBV10-3 and TRBJ1-1, with D perhaps matching TRBD1 (6 bases). Germline CDR1 is ENHRY and CDR2 is SYGVKD. V dropped 7 bases and J dropped 2 bases, with 14 bases sitting between them. This CDR3 is built from 14 residues.

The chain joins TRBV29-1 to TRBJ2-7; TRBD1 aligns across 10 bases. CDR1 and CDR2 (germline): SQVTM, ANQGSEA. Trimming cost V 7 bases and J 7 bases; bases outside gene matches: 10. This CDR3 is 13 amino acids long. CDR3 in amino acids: CSDRDRGNNEQYF. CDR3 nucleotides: TGCAGCGACCGGGACAGGGGAAACAATGAGCAGTACTTC.

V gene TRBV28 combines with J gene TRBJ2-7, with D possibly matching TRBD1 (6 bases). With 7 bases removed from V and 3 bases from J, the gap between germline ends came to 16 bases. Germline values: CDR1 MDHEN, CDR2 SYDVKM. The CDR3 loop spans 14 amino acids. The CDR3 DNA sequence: TGTGCCAGCATCGGTACAGGGTCGTTCTACGAGCAGTACTTC. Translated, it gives CASIGTGSFYEQYF.

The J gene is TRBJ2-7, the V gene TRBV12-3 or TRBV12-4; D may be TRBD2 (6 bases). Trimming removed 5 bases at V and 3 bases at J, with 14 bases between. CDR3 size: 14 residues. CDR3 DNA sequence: TGTGCCAGCAGTCCCCGGAGGGCCAGCTACGAGCAGTACTTC. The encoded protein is CASSPRRASYEQYF.

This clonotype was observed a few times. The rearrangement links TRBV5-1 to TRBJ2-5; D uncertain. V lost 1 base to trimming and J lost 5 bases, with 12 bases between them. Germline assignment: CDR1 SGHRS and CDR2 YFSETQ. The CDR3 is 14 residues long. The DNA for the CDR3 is TGCGCCAGCAGCTTGAGATTGTCCGAGGAGACCCAGTACTTC. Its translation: CASSLRLSEETQYF.

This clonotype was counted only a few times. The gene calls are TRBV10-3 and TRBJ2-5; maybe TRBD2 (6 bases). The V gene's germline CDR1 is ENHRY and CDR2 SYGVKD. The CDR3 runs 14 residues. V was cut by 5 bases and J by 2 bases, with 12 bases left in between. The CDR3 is CAISRAGTQETQYF. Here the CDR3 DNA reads TGTGCCATCAGTCGGGCCGGGACTCAAGAGACCCAGTACTTC.

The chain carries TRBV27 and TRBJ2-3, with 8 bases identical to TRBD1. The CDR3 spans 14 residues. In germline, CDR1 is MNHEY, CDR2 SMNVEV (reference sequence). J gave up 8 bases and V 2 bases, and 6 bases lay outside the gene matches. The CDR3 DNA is TGTGCCAGCAGTTTAACAACGGGACAGGTTACGCAGTATTTT. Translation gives CASSLTTGQVTQYF.

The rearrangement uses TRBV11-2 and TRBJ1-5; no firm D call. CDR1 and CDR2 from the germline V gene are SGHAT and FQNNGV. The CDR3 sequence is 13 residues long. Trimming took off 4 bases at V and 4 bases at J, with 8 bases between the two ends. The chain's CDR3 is CASSWETNQPQHF. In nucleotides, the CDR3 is TGTGCCAGCAGCTGGGAAACGAATCAGCCCCAGCATTTT.

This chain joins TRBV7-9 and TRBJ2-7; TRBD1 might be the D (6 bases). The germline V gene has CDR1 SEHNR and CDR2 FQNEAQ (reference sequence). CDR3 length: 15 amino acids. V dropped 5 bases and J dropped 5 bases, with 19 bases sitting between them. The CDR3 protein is CASSQYRDSTHEQYF. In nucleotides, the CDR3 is TGTGCCAGCAGCCAATACAGGGATAGCACACACGAGCAGTACTTC. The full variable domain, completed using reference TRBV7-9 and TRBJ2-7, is DTGVSQNPRHKITKRGQNVTFRCDPISEHNRLYWYRQTLGQGPEFLTYFQNEAQLEKSRLLSDRFSAERPKGSFSTLEIQRTEQGDSAMYLCASSQYRDSTHEQYFGPGTRLTVT.

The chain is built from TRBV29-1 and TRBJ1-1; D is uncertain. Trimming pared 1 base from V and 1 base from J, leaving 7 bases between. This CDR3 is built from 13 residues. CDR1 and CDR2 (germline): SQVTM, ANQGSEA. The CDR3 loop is CSVEVMQNTEAFF. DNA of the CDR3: TGCAGCGTTGAAGTCATGCAGAACACTGAAGCTTTCTTT.

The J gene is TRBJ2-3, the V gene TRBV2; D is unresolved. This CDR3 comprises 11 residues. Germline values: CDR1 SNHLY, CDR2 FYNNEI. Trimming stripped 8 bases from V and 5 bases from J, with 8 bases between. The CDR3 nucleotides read TGTGCCAGCCTGGAGATAGATACGCAGTATTTT. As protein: CASLEIDTQYF.

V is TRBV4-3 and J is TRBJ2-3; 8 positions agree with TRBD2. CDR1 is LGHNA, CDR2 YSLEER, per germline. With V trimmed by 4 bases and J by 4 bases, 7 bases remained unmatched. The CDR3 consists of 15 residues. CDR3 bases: TGCGCCAGCAGCCTCCGGGCTAGCGGGTCAGATACGCAGTATTTT. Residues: CASSLRASGSDTQYF.

The CDR3: CASSERQGGDEQFF. CDR3 nucleotide sequence: TGTGCCAGCAGTGAAAGACAGGGTGGGGATGAGCAGTTCTTC. The chain recombines TRBV25-1 with TRBJ2-1; TRBD1 agrees at 7 bases. CDR3 length: 14 residues. Trimming cost V 2 bases and J 8 bases; bases outside gene matches: 6. Germline V lookup: CDR1 MGHDK, CDR2 SYGVNS.

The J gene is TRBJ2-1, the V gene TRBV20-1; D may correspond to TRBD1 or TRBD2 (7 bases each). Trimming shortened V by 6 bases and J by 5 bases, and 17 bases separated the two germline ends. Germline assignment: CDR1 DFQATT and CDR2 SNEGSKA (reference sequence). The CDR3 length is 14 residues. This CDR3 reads CSAEGRGPDNEQFF. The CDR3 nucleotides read TGCAGTGCCGAGGGGAGGGGGCCCGACAATGAGCAGTTCTTC.